These T cell receptor beta chains were read from a single sample in a study of T-cell reconstitution after alpha-beta-depleted transplantation in children. TCRdb independently ran MiXCR on the PCR reads; one entry per CDR3 protein. The sample lists fewer than 750,000 distinct CDR3 sequences; around 23% were seen once. This specimen was PBMCs, mostly from graft donor cells, taken 360 days after TCRalphabeta/CD19-depleted stem cell transplant. Every receptor here comes from a boy under two years old who had a stem cell transplant for acute myeloid leukemia, so the T cells may come from the graft donor. CDR3s include the opening cysteine and the closing phenylalanine or tryptophan. The D gene is left open where the match is weak. Clone size appears in some rows only: once, few, many, or a class for an expanded clone.

D	J	V	size	CDR3	DNA
-	TRBJ2-2	TRBV25-1	many	CASRTTGELFF	TGTGCCAGCAGAACCACCGGGGAGCTGTTTTTT
-	TRBJ1-2	TRBV20-1	-	CSAGSGTLYGYTF	TGCAGTGCTGGCAGTGGGACCCTCTATGGCTACACCTTC
-	TRBJ1-2	TRBV7-2	few	CASSLDKLGYTF	TGTGCCAGCAGCTTGGACAAGCTTGGCTACACCTTC
TRBD2	TRBJ2-1	TRBV5-1	many	CASSLVTSGNNEQFF	TGCGCCAGCAGCTTGGTCACTAGCGGCAACAATGAGCAGTTCTTC
-	TRBJ1-1	TRBV12-3/TRBV12-4	many	CASSLYGNTEAFF	TGTGCCAGCAGTTTATACGGGAACACTGAAGCTTTCTTT
TRBD1	TRBJ1-6	TRBV6-5	few	CASSYSLGQGGSPLHF	TGTGCCAGCAGTTACTCGCTGGGACAGGGGGGGTCACCCCTCCACTTT
-	TRBJ2-2	TRBV7-9	-	CASSPQGRTGELFF	TGTGCCAGCAGCCCCCAGGGGCGAACCGGGGAGCTGTTTTTT
TRBD1	TRBJ2-7	TRBV12-3/TRBV12-4	many	CASSLGQPYEQYF	TGTGCCAGCAGCTTGGGACAGCCCTACGAGCAGTACTTC
-	TRBJ1-3	TRBV7-9	few	CASSLSTGNTIYF	TGTGCCAGCAGCCTGTCGACCGGAAACACCATATATTTT
-	TRBJ1-1	TRBV5-1	-	CASSEGINTEAFF	TGCGCCAGCAGCGAGGGGATCAACACTGAAGCTTTCTTT
TRBD1	TRBJ2-5	TRBV6-5	-	CASSHSNRGETQYF	TGTGCCAGCAGTCACTCCAACAGGGGAGAGACCCAGTACTTC
TRBD1	TRBJ1-1	TRBV5-6	few	CASSLATGTGYVPEAFF	TGTGCCAGCAGCTTGGCCACCGGGACAGGGTATGTCCCTGAAGCTTTCTTT
TRBD2	TRBJ2-2	TRBV27	many	CASSFMAGGPLTGELFF	TGTGCCAGCAGTTTCATGGCGGGGGGGCCCCTCACCGGGGAGCTGTTTTTT
-	TRBJ2-3	TRBV4-3	few	CASSQSLGADTQYF	TGCGCCAGCAGCCAAAGTCTTGGGGCAGATACGCAGTATTTT
-	TRBJ2-1	TRBV21-1	-	CASSQHRNEQFF	TGTGCCAGCAGCCAACACCGCAATGAGCAGTTCTTC
TRBD1	TRBJ2-2	TRBV20-1	-	CSARWTGGVELFF	TGCAGTGCTAGATGGACAGGCGGCGTTGAGCTGTTTTTT
-	TRBJ2-5	TRBV12-3/TRBV12-4	-	CASINYGEETQYF	TGTGCCAGCATAAATTACGGGGAAGAGACCCAGTACTTC
TRBD1	TRBJ2-7	TRBV24-1	few	CATSQTGGEQYF	TGTGCCACCAGTCAAACAGGGGGCGAGCAGTACTTC
TRBD1	TRBJ2-5	TRBV15	-	CATSRDGTGQETQYF	TGTGCCACCAGCAGAGACGGGACAGGCCAAGAGACCCAGTACTTC
-	TRBJ1-1	TRBV7-8	-	CASSSEGWGRDTEAFF	TGTGCCAGCAGCTCGGAGGGTTGGGGGCGTGACACTGAAGCTTTCTTT
TRBD1	TRBJ2-2	TRBV2	many	CASNMRQGYTGELFF	TGTGCCAGCAATATGAGACAGGGATACACCGGGGAGCTGTTTTTT
-	TRBJ2-4	TRBV20-1	few	CSASVHLDRQLAKNIQYF	TGCAGTGCTAGTGTTCATTTGGACCGCCAATTAGCCAAAAACATTCAGTACTTC
-	TRBJ2-1	TRBV5-1	few	CASRDGGAEQFF	TGCGCCAGCAGGGACGGGGGAGCTGAGCAGTTCTTC
-	TRBJ2-2	TRBV9	many	CASSVVRGDPNTGELFF	TGTGCCAGCAGCGTAGTACGCGGGGATCCGAACACCGGGGAGCTGTTTTTT
TRBD2	TRBJ2-3	TRBV12-3/TRBV12-4	many	CASSSGTRKFDTQYF	TGTGCCAGCAGTTCCGGGACTAGAAAGTTTGATACGCAGTATTTT
-	TRBJ2-7	TRBV4-3	-	CASSQVHQSPNEQYF	TGCGCCAGCAGCCAAGTCCACCAATCTCCTAACGAGCAGTACTTC
-	TRBJ1-1	TRBV20-1	few	CSAREAGEGTEAFF	TGCAGTGCTAGAGAGGCAGGGGAGGGCACTGAAGCTTTCTTT
TRBD2	TRBJ2-1	TRBV9	few	CASSTSGGNYNEQFF	TGTGCCAGCAGCACGAGCGGGGGTAACTACAATGAGCAGTTCTTC